A selection of T cell receptor beta chains follows, all from one sample in a study of shared clonotypes between healthy human individuals. Sequenced by immunoSEQ multiplex PCR; TCRdb stores in-frame clones only, minus some. The repertoire consists of some 2 million clones, with roughly 95% occurring once and the leading ten covering 0.85% to 1.3%. The specimen was naive CD8+ T cells sorted from blood. Receptor source: a man in his late teens or twenties in good health. The CDR3 runs from the conserved cysteine through the conserved F or W. D genes are given only for firm matches. Clone size is given for some rows only: seen once, a few or many times, or a class if the clone is expanded.

cdr3_nt: TGTGCCAGCAGTTTTAACAGGGGGGTTAGCAATCAGCCCCAGCATTTT; cdr3_aa: CASSFNRGVSNQPQHF; j_call: TRBJ1-5; v_call: TRBV27; cdr3_length: 16; clone_size: .; d_call: TRBD1
cdr3_nt: TGTGCCAGCAGTACGACAGCCCCGGATGGAGAGACCCAGTACTTC; cdr3_aa: CASSTTAPDGETQYF; j_call: TRBJ2-5; v_call: TRBV27; cdr3_length: 15; clone_size: .; d_call: .
cdr3_nt: TGTGCCAGCAGTTTAGGGCCGGGCCAAGAGACCCAGTACTTC; cdr3_aa: CASSLGPGQETQYF; j_call: TRBJ2-5; v_call: TRBV27; cdr3_length: 14; clone_size: .; d_call: .
cdr3_nt: TGTGCCAGCAGCTTGAATCCTGAACAGCCCCAGCATTTT; cdr3_aa: CASSLNPEQPQHF; j_call: TRBJ1-5; v_call: TRBV5-6; cdr3_length: 13; clone_size: .; d_call: .
cdr3_nt: TGTGCCAGCAGCCCGGATTTAGAGTACAATGAGCAGTTCTTC; cdr3_aa: CASSPDLEYNEQFF; j_call: TRBJ2-1; v_call: TRBV7-8; cdr3_length: 14; clone_size: .; d_call: .
cdr3_nt: TGTGCCAGCAGCTTAGAAAGTCAGTCCTACGAGCAGTACTTC; cdr3_aa: CASSLESQSYEQYF; j_call: TRBJ2-7; v_call: TRBV11-2; cdr3_length: 14; clone_size: .; d_call: .
cdr3_nt: TGTGCCACCAGCCCCGGGACAGGGACTCTTGGAGACTACGAGCAGTACTTC; cdr3_aa: CATSPGTGTLGDYEQYF; j_call: TRBJ2-7; v_call: TRBV15; cdr3_length: 17; clone_size: .; d_call: TRBD1
cdr3_nt: TGTGCCAGCAGTTTATTGCCCCCTCAGGGGCAGTTCTTC; cdr3_aa: CASSLLPPQGQFF; j_call: TRBJ2-1; v_call: TRBV27; cdr3_length: 13; clone_size: .; d_call: .
cdr3_nt: TGTGCCAGCAGCTTGGAAAGGGGGTATCCTGAAGCTTTCTTT; cdr3_aa: CASSLERGYPEAFF; j_call: TRBJ1-1; v_call: TRBV5-8; cdr3_length: 14; clone_size: .; d_call: .
cdr3_nt: TGTGCCAGCAGCCCCAGCGGGGACCACTACGAGCAGTACTTC; cdr3_aa: CASSPSGDHYEQYF; j_call: TRBJ2-7; v_call: TRBV11-3; cdr3_length: 14; clone_size: .; d_call: TRBD2
cdr3_nt: TGTGCCAGCAGTTTAGAGCGGGGGGGCCGCCAAGAGACCCAGTACTTC; cdr3_aa: CASSLERGGRQETQYF; j_call: TRBJ2-5; v_call: TRBV28; cdr3_length: 16; clone_size: .; d_call: TRBD2
cdr3_nt: TGCGCCAGCAGCCAATCGAACACCGGGGAGCTGTTTTTT; cdr3_aa: CASSQSNTGELFF; j_call: TRBJ2-2; v_call: TRBV4-1; cdr3_length: 13; clone_size: once; d_call: .
cdr3_nt: TGTGCCAGCAGCCTCGGGGGGGCCGGGCAGCCCCAGCATTTT; cdr3_aa: CASSLGGAGQPQHF; j_call: TRBJ1-5; v_call: TRBV11-2; cdr3_length: 14; clone_size: .; d_call: .
cdr3_nt: TGCGCCAGCAGCTTGTTATGGGCAGGGGGCGCAGATACGCAGTATTTT; cdr3_aa: CASSLLWAGGADTQYF; j_call: TRBJ2-3; v_call: TRBV5-1; cdr3_length: 16; clone_size: .; d_call: TRBD1
cdr3_nt: TGTGCCAGCAGCCCAGCCCTAGCGGTTAGCACAGATACGCAGTATTTT; cdr3_aa: CASSPALAVSTDTQYF; j_call: TRBJ2-3; v_call: TRBV7-9; cdr3_length: 16; clone_size: .; d_call: TRBD2
cdr3_nt: TGTGCCGGAAAGCCGGGACAGGGTCCCTACGAGCAGTACTTC; cdr3_aa: CAGKPGQGPYEQYF; j_call: TRBJ2-7; v_call: TRBV30; cdr3_length: 14; clone_size: .; d_call: TRBD1
cdr3_nt: TGTGCCAGCAGCGTAGGCCCCTCTTCCTACGAGCAGTACTTC; cdr3_aa: CASSVGPSSYEQYF; j_call: TRBJ2-7; v_call: TRBV9; cdr3_length: 14; clone_size: .; d_call: .
cdr3_nt: TGTGCCAGCAGTTTATTTGCAGGGGAGTACTATGGCTACACCTTC; cdr3_aa: CASSLFAGEYYGYTF; j_call: TRBJ1-2; v_call: TRBV27; cdr3_length: 15; clone_size: .; d_call: .
cdr3_nt: TGTGCCAGCAGCTTAGGTCCATACAATGAGCAGTTCTTC; cdr3_aa: CASSLGPYNEQFF; j_call: TRBJ2-1; v_call: TRBV7-2; cdr3_length: 13; clone_size: .; d_call: .
cdr3_nt: TGTGCCAGTTCTGCTAGCGGGGCGAGTTTGGAGACCCAGTACTTC; cdr3_aa: CASSASGASLETQYF; j_call: TRBJ2-5; v_call: TRBV19; cdr3_length: 15; clone_size: .; d_call: TRBD2
cdr3_nt: TGTGCCATCGGGCAGTCTAACTATGGCTACACCTTC; cdr3_aa: CAIGQSNYGYTF; j_call: TRBJ1-2; v_call: TRBV10-3; cdr3_length: 12; clone_size: .; d_call: .
cdr3_nt: TGTGCCAGCAGTTTGGTGACCGGGACAGGTCATCAGCCCCAGCATTTT; cdr3_aa: CASSLVTGTGHQPQHF; j_call: TRBJ1-5; v_call: TRBV28; cdr3_length: 16; clone_size: .; d_call: TRBD1
cdr3_nt: TGTGCCTGGAGTGAGGAGACAGGGAGTCAGCCCCAGCATTTT; cdr3_aa: CAWSEETGSQPQHF; j_call: TRBJ1-5; v_call: TRBV30; cdr3_length: 14; clone_size: .; d_call: TRBD1
cdr3_nt: TGTGCCAGCAGTTCCGGACAGGGTATCTACAATGAGCAGTTCTTC; cdr3_aa: CASSSGQGIYNEQFF; j_call: TRBJ2-1; v_call: TRBV2; cdr3_length: 15; clone_size: once; d_call: TRBD1
cdr3_nt: TGTGCCAGCAGTTTATCGACGGGACAGGGTGGCGGGGAGCTGTTTTTT; cdr3_aa: CASSLSTGQGGGELFF; j_call: TRBJ2-2; v_call: TRBV28; cdr3_length: 16; clone_size: .; d_call: TRBD1
cdr3_nt: TGTGCCAGCAGCGCGTCGACTAGCGGCACAGATACGCAGTATTTT; cdr3_aa: CASSASTSGTDTQYF; j_call: TRBJ2-3; v_call: TRBV9; cdr3_length: 15; clone_size: .; d_call: TRBD2
cdr3_nt: TGTGCCTGGAGTCGTAGCGACTACAATGAGCAGTTCTTC; cdr3_aa: CAWSRSDYNEQFF; j_call: TRBJ2-1; v_call: TRBV30; cdr3_length: 13; clone_size: .; d_call: .
cdr3_nt: TGTGCCAGCAGCTTAGAAGGAGGGCAGCCCCAGCATTTT; cdr3_aa: CASSLEGGQPQHF; j_call: TRBJ1-5; v_call: TRBV11-2; cdr3_length: 13; clone_size: once; d_call: .
cdr3_nt: TGTGCCAGCAGCTTGGTTGGCGACTACGAACAGTACTTC; cdr3_aa: CASSLVGDYEQYF; j_call: TRBJ2-7; v_call: TRBV5-4; cdr3_length: 13; clone_size: .; d_call: .
cdr3_nt: TGCGCCAGCAGCCAAGACCGGGACTTGTACAATGAGCAGTTCTTC; cdr3_aa: CASSQDRDLYNEQFF; j_call: TRBJ2-1; v_call: TRBV4-3; cdr3_length: 15; clone_size: .; d_call: .
cdr3_nt: TGTGCCAGCAGCTTGTACCGCCACAACACTGAAGCTTTCTTT; cdr3_aa: CASSLYRHNTEAFF; j_call: TRBJ1-1; v_call: TRBV5-6; cdr3_length: 14; clone_size: .; d_call: .
cdr3_nt: TGCAGCGTTGGTAGGGACACTGAAGCTTTCTTT; cdr3_aa: CSVGRDTEAFF; j_call: TRBJ1-1; v_call: TRBV29-1; cdr3_length: 11; clone_size: .; d_call: .
cdr3_nt: TGTGCCAGCAGTTTATCCGGACTGACTAATGGCTACACCTTC; cdr3_aa: CASSLSGLTNGYTF; j_call: TRBJ1-2; v_call: TRBV28; cdr3_length: 14; clone_size: .; d_call: .
cdr3_nt: TGTGCCAGCAGCAAAGCGCTGGGGTTTCGGAAAGGACAGGGCCAAGAGACCCAGTACTTC; cdr3_aa: CASSKALGFRKGQGQETQYF; j_call: TRBJ2-5; v_call: TRBV21-1; cdr3_length: 20; clone_size: .; d_call: .
cdr3_nt: TGTGCCAGCAGCTTAGCCTGGACTAGCGCGTACAATGAGCAGTTCTTC; cdr3_aa: CASSLAWTSAYNEQFF; j_call: TRBJ2-1; v_call: TRBV11-2; cdr3_length: 16; clone_size: .; d_call: TRBD2
cdr3_nt: TGCGCCAGCAGCCTTGGTGGTAGCGGGAGGGAGTACAATGAGCAGTTCTTC; cdr3_aa: CASSLGGSGREYNEQFF; j_call: TRBJ2-1; v_call: TRBV4-3; cdr3_length: 17; clone_size: .; d_call: TRBD2
cdr3_nt: TGCGCCAGCAGCTTGGCGGAGGGGGGTCCTGATACGCAGTATTTT; cdr3_aa: CASSLAEGGPDTQYF; j_call: TRBJ2-3; v_call: TRBV5-1; cdr3_length: 15; clone_size: .; d_call: .
cdr3_nt: TGTGCCAGCAGCTTCGGGGTGGGCGATGAAAAACTGTTTTTT; cdr3_aa: CASSFGVGDEKLFF; j_call: TRBJ1-4; v_call: TRBV5-6; cdr3_length: 14; clone_size: .; d_call: .
cdr3_nt: TGCGCCAGCAGCTTGGGGCAGGGGTTATCCTACGAGCAGTACTTC; cdr3_aa: CASSLGQGLSYEQYF; j_call: TRBJ2-7; v_call: TRBV5-1; cdr3_length: 15; clone_size: .; d_call: .
cdr3_nt: TGCGCCAGCAGCCAAGAGGGCCTCTCCTACGAGCAGTACTTC; cdr3_aa: CASSQEGLSYEQYF; j_call: TRBJ2-7; v_call: TRBV4-1; cdr3_length: 14; clone_size: .; d_call: .
cdr3_nt: TGTGCCAGTACCGGGACAGGGTTTCTCTCTGGAAACACCATATATTTT; cdr3_aa: CASTGTGFLSGNTIYF; j_call: TRBJ1-3; v_call: TRBV6-6; cdr3_length: 16; clone_size: .; d_call: TRBD1
cdr3_nt: TGTGCCAGCAGCTTATCCCCGAGCTCCTACAATGAGCAGTTCTTC; cdr3_aa: CASSLSPSSYNEQFF; j_call: TRBJ2-1; v_call: TRBV11-2; cdr3_length: 15; clone_size: .; d_call: .
cdr3_nt: TGTGCCAGCAGTGAACGTGGAAACACCATATATTTT; cdr3_aa: CASSERGNTIYF; j_call: TRBJ1-3; v_call: TRBV2; cdr3_length: 12; clone_size: .; d_call: .
cdr3_nt: TGCGCCAGCAGCCACCAACCGGGGGGTCGCTACAATGAGCAGTTCTTC; cdr3_aa: CASSHQPGGRYNEQFF; j_call: TRBJ2-1; v_call: TRBV4-1; cdr3_length: 16; clone_size: .; d_call: TRBD2
cdr3_nt: TGTGCCAGCAGCGTAGAATCCGGGACTAACACCGGGGAGCTGTTTTTT; cdr3_aa: CASSVESGTNTGELFF; j_call: TRBJ2-2; v_call: TRBV9; cdr3_length: 16; clone_size: .; d_call: .
cdr3_nt: TGTGCCAGCAGTGAACAGGACACCGAGAACAATGAGCAGTTCTTC; cdr3_aa: CASSEQDTENNEQFF; j_call: TRBJ2-1; v_call: TRBV2; cdr3_length: 15; clone_size: .; d_call: .
cdr3_nt: TGCGCCAGCAGCCAAGTAGCGCGTGAGCAGTTCTTC; cdr3_aa: CASSQVAREQFF; j_call: TRBJ2-1; v_call: TRBV4-3; cdr3_length: 12; clone_size: .; d_call: .
cdr3_nt: TGTGCCAGCAGCTTAGCGCGCACTAGCGGGTTCGGCTACGAGCAGTACTTC; cdr3_aa: CASSLARTSGFGYEQYF; j_call: TRBJ2-7; v_call: TRBV7-9; cdr3_length: 17; clone_size: .; d_call: TRBD2
cdr3_nt: TGTGCCAGCAGCTTTCCCAGCGGAGGCCTTTCCTACGAGCAGTACTTC; cdr3_aa: CASSFPSGGLSYEQYF; j_call: TRBJ2-7; v_call: TRBV11-2; cdr3_length: 16; clone_size: once; d_call: .
cdr3_nt: TGCGCCAGCAGCCAAGAGGAAGTCACTAGCGAGTACTACGAGCAGTACTTC; cdr3_aa: CASSQEEVTSEYYEQYF; j_call: TRBJ2-7; v_call: TRBV4-3; cdr3_length: 17; clone_size: .; d_call: TRBD2
cdr3_nt: TGTGCCATCAGCCCAGGACAGGGAAACTACGAGCAGTACTTC; cdr3_aa: CAISPGQGNYEQYF; j_call: TRBJ2-7; v_call: TRBV10-3; cdr3_length: 14; clone_size: .; d_call: TRBD1
cdr3_nt: TGTGCCAGCAGCGACGGGACAGCCAATCAGCCCCAGCATTTT; cdr3_aa: CASSDGTANQPQHF; j_call: TRBJ1-5; v_call: TRBV7-9; cdr3_length: 14; clone_size: .; d_call: TRBD1
cdr3_nt: TGTGCCAGCAGCTTGATTAGCTGGAACACCGGGGAGCTGTTTTTT; cdr3_aa: CASSLISWNTGELFF; j_call: TRBJ2-2; v_call: TRBV13; cdr3_length: 15; clone_size: .; d_call: .
cdr3_nt: TGCGCCAGCAGCCAAGGTGGGTCGGGGGGCTACGAGCAGTACTTC; cdr3_aa: CASSQGGSGGYEQYF; j_call: TRBJ2-7; v_call: TRBV4-1; cdr3_length: 15; clone_size: .; d_call: TRBD2
cdr3_nt: TGCGCCAGCAGCCAAGGAACTAGCGGACCCTCCTACGAGCAGTACTTC; cdr3_aa: CASSQGTSGPSYEQYF; j_call: TRBJ2-7; v_call: TRBV4-3; cdr3_length: 16; clone_size: .; d_call: TRBD2
cdr3_nt: TGTGCCAGCAGCTTGGGGACAGGGCCCTACGAGCAGTACTTC; cdr3_aa: CASSLGTGPYEQYF; j_call: TRBJ2-7; v_call: TRBV5-5; cdr3_length: 14; clone_size: .; d_call: TRBD1